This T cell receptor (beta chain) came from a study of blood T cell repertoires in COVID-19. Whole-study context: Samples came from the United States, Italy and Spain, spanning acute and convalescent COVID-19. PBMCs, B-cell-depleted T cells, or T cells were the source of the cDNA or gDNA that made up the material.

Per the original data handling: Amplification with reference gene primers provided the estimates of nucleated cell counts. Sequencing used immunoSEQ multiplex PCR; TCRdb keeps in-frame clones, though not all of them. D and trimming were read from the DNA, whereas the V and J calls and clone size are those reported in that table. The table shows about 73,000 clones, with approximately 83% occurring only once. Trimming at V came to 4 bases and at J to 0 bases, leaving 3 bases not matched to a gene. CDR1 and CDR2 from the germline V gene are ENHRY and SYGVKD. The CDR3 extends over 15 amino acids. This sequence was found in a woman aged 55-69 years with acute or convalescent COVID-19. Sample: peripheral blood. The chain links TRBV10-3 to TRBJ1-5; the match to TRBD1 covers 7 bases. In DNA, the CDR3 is TGTGCCATCAGTGTGGGACAGCTTAGCAATCAGCCCCAGCATTTT. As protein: CAISVGQLSNQPQHF.